This passage covers 24 T cell receptor beta chains from one sample sequenced in a study of beta chain features in type 1 diabetes. Investigators reverse transcribed all isolated RNA, so they sequenced expressed TCRB transcripts. Sequenced by immunoSEQ multiplex PCR; TCRdb stores in-frame clones only, minus some. The sample consists of under 300,000 clones, approximately 8% of them appearing once. Sequences were obtained from central memory CD4+ T cells from blood. These receptors came from a woman in her late teens or twenties in good health.

This clone showed up just a few times. This chain uses TRBV2 with TRBJ1-1; no clear D gene. The CDR3 length is 12 residues. The V and J ends lost 6 bases and 2 bases respectively, with 7 bases between them. Germline V lookup: CDR1 SNHLY, CDR2 FYNNEI. CDR3 amino acids: CASSVRNTEAFF. In DNA, the CDR3 is TGTGCCAGCAGCGTCCGAAACACTGAAGCTTTCTTT.

There are a few counts of this clone. Within the sample, other DNA sequences also encode this same CDR3. The V gene is TRBV9, the J gene TRBJ2-6, with D unclear. CDR1 SGDLS and CDR2 YYNGEE come from the germline V gene. The CDR3 has 15 residues. V shed 0 bases and J shed 3 bases, with 7 bases lying between them. The chain's CDR3 is CASSVGGRGANVLTF. Written as DNA, the CDR3 is TGTGCCAGCAGCGTAGGGGGTCGTGGGGCCAACGTCCTGACTTTC.

V is TRBV13 and J is TRBJ2-1; TRBD2 matches at 8 bases. Trimming took 2 bases from V and 2 from J; bases not matched to a gene: 2. The germline V gene encodes CDR1 PRHDT and CDR2 FYEKMQ (reference sequence). CDR3 length equals 15 residues. CDR3 nucleotides: TGTGCCAGCAGCTTACCGGGAGGGCCCTACAATGAGCAGTTCTTC. It yields the protein CASSLPGGPYNEQFF.

This clone was observed a few times. This sequence joins TRBV27 and TRBJ1-2, with D maybe TRBD1 (6 bases). Germline V gene sequence: CDR1 MNHEY, CDR2 SMNVEV (reference sequence). The CDR3 spans 13 residues. The germline V and J ends were trimmed by 3 bases and 4 bases, with 9 bases remaining between them. The CDR3 sequence: CASSFTGSYGYTF. The CDR3 coding sequence is TGTGCCAGCAGTTTTACAGGGAGCTATGGCTACACCTTC.

The chain couples TRBV2 to TRBJ2-5; 7 bases map to TRBD2. The junction had 6 bases not matched to a gene; V was cut back by 6 bases and J by 5 bases. Germline values: CDR1 SNHLY, CDR2 FYNNEI. This CDR3 has 13 residues. The CDR3 DNA reads TGTGCCAGCAGAAGAGCGGGAACGGAGACCCAGTACTTC. It yields the protein CASRRAGTETQYF.

This clone was found a few times. This chain links TRBV2 with TRBJ2-7; D is possibly TRBD1 (5 bases). Trimming pared 10 bases from V and 4 bases from J, leaving 14 bases between. Germline assignment: CDR1 SNHLY and CDR2 FYNNEI. This CDR3 spans 12 amino acids. CDR3 in amino acids: CATLGEYYEQYV. The DNA of the CDR3 is TGTGCCACCCTAGGGGAATATTACGAGCAGTACGTC.

The rearrangement links TRBV7-2 to TRBJ2-5; tentatively, D is TRBD1 (6 bases). The CDR3 length is 15 residues. V gave up 2 bases and J gave up 1 base, with 11 bases separating them. The germline V gene has CDR1 SGHTA and CDR2 FQGNSA. The CDR3 coding sequence is TGTGCCAGCAGCTTAACACAGGGTTTCCAAGAGACCCAGTACTTC. Translating gives CASSLTQGFQETQYF.

V and J are TRBV7-9 and TRBJ1-6, with D maybe TRBD1 (5 bases). V lost 4 bases and J lost 8, with 15 bases in between. CDR1 is SEHNR and CDR2 is FQNEAQ in the germline V gene (reference sequence). This CDR3 is 15 amino acids long. CDR3 sequence: CASSSIREGDSPLHF. CDR3 sequence (DNA): TGTGCCAGCAGCTCCATCCGGGAAGGGGATTCACCCCTCCACTTT.

This clone showed up many times. This sequence joins TRBV9 and TRBJ2-7; D ambiguous. Trimming removed 10 bases at V and 1 base at J, with 18 bases between. Germline V gene data show CDR1 as SGDLS and CDR2 as YYNGEE. This CDR3 is built from 14 residues. The CDR3 DNA is TGTGCCTCAATCCCACGAACCGTTTCCTACGAGCAGTACGTC. This codes for CASIPRTVSYEQYV.

CDR3 in DNA: TGTGCCAGCAGCTTAAGCGGAATTAACAATGAGCAGTTCTTC. Translating it yields CASSLSGINNEQFF. The chain uses TRBV7-2 and TRBJ2-1; perhaps TRBD2 as D (5 bases). Trimming stripped 2 bases from V and 5 bases from J, with 10 bases between. CDR1 and CDR2 from the germline V gene are SGHTA and FQGNSA. The CDR3 consists of 14 residues.

The genes are TRBV7-8 and TRBJ1-5; 7 nucleotides match TRBD1. The CDR3 covers 14 residues. Germline loops: CDR1 SGHVS, CDR2 FQNEAQ. With V trimmed by 3 bases and J by 3 bases, 2 bases remained unmatched. CDR3 region: CASSFTGVNQPQHF. CDR3 coding DNA: TGTGCCAGCAGCTTCACAGGGGTCAATCAGCCCCAGCATTTT. Full variable domain (rest looked up from reference TRBV7-8 and TRBJ1-5): GAGVSQSPRYKVAKRGQDVALRCDPISGHVSLFWYQQALGQGPEFLTYFQNEAQLDKSGLPSDRFFAERPEGSVSTLKIQRTQQEDSAVYLCASSFTGVNQPQHFGDGTRLSIL.

The chain carries TRBV6-5 and TRBJ1-2; unclear D gene. Germline V gene lookup returns CDR1 MNHEY and CDR2 SVGAGI. Trimming removed 4 bases from V and 0 bases from J, with 6 bases in between. The CDR3 is 13 residues long. CDR3 sequence (DNA): TGTGCCAGCAGTTCGCAGGCTAACTATGGCTACACCTTC. It yields the protein CASSSQANYGYTF.

The chain joins TRBV20-1 to TRBJ1-3, with D hard to call. V shed 4 bases and J shed 4 bases, with 5 bases lying between them. The CDR3 loop spans 11 amino acids. Germline CDR1 DFQATT, CDR2 SNEGSKA (reference sequence). As DNA, the CDR3 is TGCAGTGCTATGGGCGGAAACACCATATATTTT. Residues: CSAMGGNTIYF.

This clone was counted many times. The V call is TRBV5-6, the J call TRBJ2-1; TRBD1 aligns across 7 bases. Germline V gives CDR1 SGHDT, CDR2 YYEEEE. The CDR3 is 16 amino acids. J gave up 9 bases and V 4 bases, and 16 bases lay outside the gene matches. In DNA, the CDR3 is TGTGCCAGCAGCCCCGGCATTGTGACAGGGTCCTCTGAGCAGTTCTTC. Translating it yields CASSPGIVTGSSEQFF.

The genes are TRBV15 and TRBJ2-1; TRBD1 agrees at 10 bases. The CDR3 runs to 16 residues. Germline V gene lookup returns CDR1 LNHNV and CDR2 YYDKDF (reference sequence). After removal of 1 base from V and 7 bases from J, the junction contained 7 bases not matched to a gene. In DNA, the CDR3 is TGTGCCACCAGCAGAGTTGGGACAGGGGATCCGAATGAGCAGTTCTTC. It encodes CATSRVGTGDPNEQFF.

This clone was observed a handful of times. The chain employs TRBV28 and TRBJ1-5; a weak D match, TRBD1 (5 bases). CDR1 is MDHEN and CDR2 is SYDVKM in the germline V gene. V shed 6 bases and J shed 3 bases, with 15 bases lying between them. The length of the CDR3 is 15 residues. Here the CDR3 reads CASRPGTLHNQPQHF. The CDR3, as DNA: TGTGCCAGCAGGCCCGGGACTTTACACAATCAGCCCCAGCATTTT.

This clone was counted between two and nine times. The DNA for the CDR3 is TGCGCCAGCAGCCAAGTCGTAGGATCCCCCGGGGAGCTGTTTTTT. Translation gives CASSQVVGSPGELFF. This chain links TRBV23-1 with TRBJ2-2; D not certain. TRBV23-1 is flagged as an ORF with uncertain function. The V gene lost 6 bases and the J gene lost 6 bases, with 17 bases spanning the gap. The CDR3 contains 15 residues.

This clone came up many times. V and J are TRBV28 and TRBJ1-3; D gene ambiguous. V lost 2 bases and J lost 9, with 14 bases in between. The CDR3 is 14 residues long. Germline loops: CDR1 MDHEN, CDR2 SYDVKM. The CDR3: CASSLPRVGGTIYF. The CDR3 DNA reads as TGTGCCAGCAGTTTACCCCGCGTGGGTGGCACCATATATTTT.

This clone was observed a few times. The genes are TRBV19 and TRBJ2-2; perhaps TRBD2 as D (5 bases). Trimming removed 7 bases from V and 4 bases from J, with 13 bases in between. The CDR3 length is 14 residues. Germline CDR1 is LNHDA and CDR2 is SQIVND (reference sequence). For the CDR3, the DNA is TGTGCCAGTAAACCCAGAGGAGGCACCGGGGAGCTGTTTTTT. Residues: CASKPRGGTGELFF.

This clone was recorded at least ten times. The chain combines TRBV27 with TRBJ2-1; 7 bases match TRBD1. Germline CDR1 is MNHEY and CDR2 is SMNVEV (reference sequence). This CDR3 has 14 residues. The V and J ends lost 5 bases and 8 bases, in that order; junction bases with no gene match: 9. This chain's CDR3 is CASSIGTAYDEQFF. CDR3 in DNA: TGTGCCAGCAGTATAGGGACAGCATACGATGAGCAGTTCTTC.

The chain joins TRBV6-6 to TRBJ2-1; 7 positions match TRBD2. The germline gives CDR1 MNHNY, CDR2 SVGAGI (reference sequence). With 6 bases clipped from V and 7 bases from J, the junction kept 9 bases outside the gene matches. The CDR3 is made up of 14 amino acids. The chain's CDR3 is CASRTGGRGNEQFF. The CDR3 DNA is TGTGCCAGCAGAACTGGCGGGAGAGGTAATGAGCAGTTCTTC.

This chain connects TRBV11-2 to TRBJ2-1, with TRBD2 matching over 13 bases. Germline loops: CDR1 SGHAT, CDR2 FQNNGV. The J segment lost 10 bases and the V segment lost 5 bases, leaving 5 bases of the junction unmatched. The CDR3 is 14 residues long. The CDR3 bases are TGTGCCAGCAGCCGCGGGACTAGCGGGACCGAGCAGTTCTTC. It translates to CASSRGTSGTEQFF.

This clone was counted only a few times. The rearrangement uses TRBV10-1 and TRBJ1-5, with D hard to call. Between the trimmed V and J ends, which lost 9 bases and 7 bases, there was a span of 10 bases. CDR1 is WNHNN, CDR2 SYGVQD, per germline (reference sequence). The CDR3 has 11 amino acids. In nucleotides, the CDR3 is TGCGCCAGTTCGAAATTCCAGCCCCAGCATTTT. Translated, it gives CASSKFQPQHF.

This clone showed up just a few times. The chain has TRBV7-2 and TRBJ1-5, with D uncertain. The V and J ends lost 5 bases and 5 bases respectively, with 13 bases between them. The V gene's germline CDR1 is SGHTA and CDR2 FQGNSA. The CDR3 totals 14 residues. The CDR3: CASSRRGYDQPQHF. CDR3 nucleotides: TGTGCCAGCAGCCGGCGGGGTTATGATCAGCCCCAGCATTTT.